This T cell receptor beta chain was identified in a study of preoperative IRX-2 immunotherapy in early breast cancer. Treatment in this sample: preoperative locoregional IRX-2 cytokine immunotherapy. This phase Ib study tested locoregional IRX-2 cytokine immunotherapy given before surgery. V was trimmed by 3 bases and J by 0 bases, leaving 8 bases between them. Germline lookup yields CDR1 LNHNV and CDR2 YYDKDF (reference sequence). CDR3 size: 15 residues. In its sample, this clone was seen once. The data were produced by immunoSEQ multiplex PCR, yet TCRdb's version contains in-frame clones alone and is incomplete. The sample contains 40,000 or so clones, approximately 94% of which appear only once.

The source material was tumor tissue, sampled after IRX-2 immunotherapy. The rearrangement uses TRBV15 and TRBJ1-4, with D perhaps TRBD1 (5 bases). This sequence originates from a human donor with breast cancer. CDR3 loop: CATSRETATNEKLFF. CDR3 nucleotides: TGTGCCACCAGCAGGGAGACAGCAACTAATGAAAAACTGTTTTTT.